The TCR beta chain under discussion was sequenced for a study of blood T cells in healthy people across ages. A J-beta primer mix and a sample-barcoded 5' primer were used in a second PCR of roughly 6 to 11 cycles. MiXCR, applied by TCRdb to the 5' RACE reads, yields one record per CDR3 protein. The sample has around 870,000 distinct CDR3 sequences; less than 35% are singletons. V gave up 2 bases and J gave up 2 bases, with 11 bases separating them. Germline CDR1 and CDR2: KGHSH and LQKENI. CDR3 length equals 15 residues. This clonotype was seen ten or more times. Its antigen is as yet unknown. Regarding the study as a whole: Diversity was estimated from one million T cells, and these estimates were considered underestimates. Reliance upon unsorted PBMCs precluded definitive naive versus antigen-experienced comparison. Both naive CD4+ cell counts and diversity were greater in long-lived donors than in aged donors.

The V call is TRBV18, the J call TRBJ2-3; D gene unclear. This clonotype originated in a woman older than 75 in good health. Sequencing input: blood. CDR3 DNA: TGTGCCAGCTCACCAATGCCAGGAGACACAGATACGCAGTATTTT. Amino acids: CASSPMPGDTDTQYF.